This T cell receptor (beta chain) originates from a study of cytomegalovirus exposure and HLA in healthy donors. Background on the study: Falling in the Caucasian-associated ancestry cluster were about 83% of 398 genotyped donors.

Amplification used 60 Vbeta primers and 13 Jbeta primers. Per the study methods: The authors later counted about 80 million unique TCR beta chains, about 11 million of them shared. This table comes from immunoSEQ multiplex PCR, and its TCRdb copy is limited to in-frame clones, with some not included. The V and J calls and the clone size are those of that table, but D and trimming were determined from the DNA. Of 150,000 to 180,000 clones in the sample, 82% were seen once. With respect to this clone: The antigen remains unidentified.

Study-level points and caveats: Researchers reported in a later analysis that common viral pathogens appeared linked to several top clusters.

The study sampled nominally healthy donors, though unrecorded immune exposures were likely. CDR3 length: 15 residues. V lost 4 bases and J 3 bases, leaving 14 bases between the germline ends. CDR1 SGHRS and CDR2 YFSETQ come from the germline V gene. J is TRBJ1-5 and V is TRBV5-1, with D possibly matching TRBD1 (6 bases). Material for sequencing was PBMCs. This TCR was recovered from a woman aged 45 to 65 in good health and CMV-seropositive. The CDR3 nucleotides are TGCGCCAGCAGCCTTTTTACAGGGTCCAATCAGCCCCAGCATTTT. The encoded protein is CASSLFTGSNQPQHF.